These T cell receptor beta chains were read from a single sample in a study of blood T cell repertoires in COVID-19. Libraries were prepared by immunoSEQ multiplex PCR; TCRdb keeps only in-frame clonotypes and omits some of them. The repertoire has about 290,000 clones, around four fifths of them found once; the top ten carry around 4.1%. The sample taken for sequencing was peripheral blood. These receptors were taken from a woman in her 50s with active or convalescent COVID-19. Each CDR3 is given with its conserved first and last residue. The D gene is left open where the match is weak. Some rows have no size entry. The others give once, few or many, or a class for an expanded clone.

TRBD2	-	TRBV5-1	TRBJ2-7	TGCGCCAGCAGCAGGCCGGGAGGGCACCGCAAATACTACGAGCAGTACTTC	CASSRPGGHRKYYEQYF
-	-	TRBV3-1/TRBV3-2	TRBJ1-2	TGTGCCAGCAGCCAACCGGGAGGCGGCTACACCTTC	CASSQPGGGYTF
-	-	TRBV5-4	TRBJ2-7	TGTGCCAGCAGCTTGGGGGACTCTAAATACGAGCAGTACTTC	CASSLGDSKYEQYF
-	-	TRBV5-1	TRBJ2-1	TGCGCCAGCAGCTTGGGAGAACCCAATGAGCAGTTCTTC	CASSLGEPNEQFF
-	once	TRBV6-6	TRBJ2-7	TGTGCCAGCAGTTACCCCAGGGGTGGCGAGCAGTACTTC	CASSYPRGGEQYF
-	-	TRBV12-3/TRBV12-4	TRBJ1-2	TGTGCCAGCAGTTTAGCACGGTACTATGGCTACACCTTC	CASSLARYYGYTF
TRBD2	-	TRBV18	TRBJ2-1	TGTGCCAGCTCACTGCGTAGTGTTGCGGGAGAGATCTACAATGAGCAGTTCTTC	CASSLRSVAGEIYNEQFF
-	-	TRBV27	TRBJ1-2	TGTGCCAGCAGTTTACTCCAGGGCGGGGCCATCTATGGCTACACCTTC	CASSLLQGGAIYGYTF
-	-	TRBV7-3	TRBJ1-4	TGTGCCAGCAGCTTAACGGACTGGGGTGAAAAACTGTTTTTT	CASSLTDWGEKLFF
TRBD1	-	TRBV20-1	TRBJ2-1	TGCAGTGCAAGACAGGGGTTTGAGCAGTTCTTC	CSARQGFEQFF
-	once	TRBV21-1	TRBJ2-4	TGTGCCAGCAGCAAAGACGTAGCGGGAGTTGGAAACATTCAGTACTTC	CASSKDVAGVGNIQYF
-	-	TRBV6-1	TRBJ2-1	TGTGCCAGCAGTGAAGCAAATTTGCAGGGGATTGGGTTCTTC	CASSEANLQGIGFF
TRBD2	few	TRBV29-1	TRBJ2-1	TGCAGCGTTGCCGGGACTAGCGGCTACAATGAGCAGTTCTTC	CSVAGTSGYNEQFF